The clone carrying this TCR beta chain occurred many times. The data were obtained in a study of T cells in Graves' hyperthyroidism and ophthalmopathy. The investigators amplified TCR beta CDR3 regions from RNA transcripts. The HTBI primer set drove a first-round RT-PCR of the TCR CDR3. Each CDR3 protein is one row after TCRdb ran MiXCR on the multiplex PCR reads. The sample includes under 350,000 distinct CDR3 sequences, roughly a fifth of them seen just once. Germline assignment: CDR1 SGDLS and CDR2 YYNGEE. This CDR3 contains 15 residues. Trimming removed 3 bases from V and 1 base from J; junction bases left unmatched: 6.

The sequenced material came from blood. This chain links TRBV9 with TRBJ1-1; 7 bases map to TRBD1. This receptor was identified in a woman aged 45-60 years with Graves' hyperthyroidism. CDR3 residues: CASSGTRGRNTEAFF. The CDR3 DNA sequence: TGTGCCAGCAGCGGGACCAGGGGGAGGAACACTGAAGCTTTCTTT.